One sample yielded the 25 T cell receptor beta chains listed below, sequenced in a study of beta chain features in type 1 diabetes. The study, taken as a whole, reports: Type 1 diabetes patients showed a moderate but significant shortening of TCRB CDR3s in all four CD4+ subsets.

Reverse transcription of all isolated RNA meant that expressed TCRB transcripts were sequenced. Sequencing used immunoSEQ multiplex PCR; TCRdb keeps in-frame clones, though not all of them. Altogether approximately 170,000 clones are present, approximately 7.8% being singletons, with the ten largest covering about 0.95%. Their target antigens are unknown. What was sequenced was central memory CD4+ T cells from blood. The receptors originated from a woman aged 40 to 49 with type 1 diabetes.

In its sample, this clone was seen a few times. The chain combines TRBV7-2 with TRBJ2-2, with TRBD2 matching 13 bases. Germline assignment: CDR1 SGHTA and CDR2 FQGNSA. V lost 5 bases to trimming and J lost 7 bases; unmatched junction nucleotides: 7. CDR3 length: 16 amino acids. CDR3 bases: TGTGCCAGCAGCGCTACTAGCGGGGGGGCCGGCGGGGAGCTGTTTTTT. Protein sequence: CASSATSGGAGGELFF.

This clone was detected many times. The chain has TRBV14 and TRBJ1-1; D unresolved. V gave up 0 bases and J gave up 10 bases, with 9 bases separating them. Germline CDR1 reads SGHDN; CDR2 reads FVKESK. The length of the CDR3 is 12 residues. This CDR3 is CASSQDGRGAFF. Written as DNA, the CDR3 is TGTGCCAGCAGCCAAGACGGCCGAGGAGCTTTCTTT. Looking up the rest from reference TRBV14 and TRBJ1-1 gives the full variable domain: EAGVTQFPSHSVIEKGQTVTLRCDPISGHDNLYWYRRVMGKEIKFLLHFVKESKQDESGMPNNRFLAERTGGTYSTLKVQPAELEDSGVYFCASSQDGRGAFFGQGTRLTVV.

This chain joins TRBV7-2 and TRBJ2-5, with D maybe TRBD2 (6 bases). The CDR3 loop spans 13 amino acids. Germline V gene sequence: CDR1 SGHTA, CDR2 FQGNSA. Trimming removed 1 base at V and 6 bases at J, with 9 bases between. CDR3 DNA sequence: TGTGCCAGCAGCTTAGAGGGAGGCCAGACCCAGTACTTC. Its translation is CASSLEGGQTQYF.

The chain is built from TRBV15 and TRBJ2-3; the D is unclear. The CDR3 is 15 residues long. CDR1 LNHNV and CDR2 YYDKDF come from the germline V gene (reference sequence). With 1 base removed from V and 1 base from J, the gap between germline ends came to 9 bases. In DNA form, the CDR3 reads TGTGCCACCAGCAGAGGCGGAGACCGCACAGATACGCAGTATTTT. This codes for CATSRGGDRTDTQYF. The entire variable domain, with the rest obtained from reference TRBV15 and TRBJ2-3, is as follows: DAMVIQNPRYQVTQFGKPVTLSCSQTLNHNVMYWYQQKSSQAPKLLFHYYDKDFNNEADTPDNFQSRRPNTSFCFLDIRSPGLGDTAMYLCATSRGGDRTDTQYFGPGTRLTVL.

Concerning this clone: Other DNA variants within this sample encode the same CDR3. V is TRBV9 and J is TRBJ1-1, with no clear D. From germline, CDR1 is SGDLS and CDR2 YYNGEE. Deletions cut 2 bases from V and 4 bases from J, with 9 bases between. The CDR3 has 13 residues. The CDR3 is CASSVGRVTEAFF. CDR3 coding DNA: TGTGCCAGCAGCGTGGGGAGAGTCACTGAAGCTTTCTTT.

This clone was counted a few times. V is TRBV6-6 and J is TRBJ2-1, with TRBD2 matching 8 bases. V shed 4 bases and J 7 bases; nucleotides not matched to a gene: 9. The CDR3 length is 15 residues. The V gene's germline CDR1 is MNHNY and CDR2 SVGAGI (reference sequence). The CDR3 loop is CASSWAQSGGNEQFF. DNA for the CDR3: TGTGCCAGCAGTTGGGCCCAGAGCGGGGGAAATGAGCAGTTCTTC.

This clone appeared a few times. As DNA, the CDR3 is TGTGCCAGCCGCGGGCCTTACAATGAGCAGTTCTTC. This gives the protein CASRGPYNEQFF. The genes are TRBV28 and TRBJ2-1, with D perhaps matching TRBD2 (5 bases). The length of the CDR3 is 12 residues. The V gene lost 8 bases and the J gene lost 4 bases, with 9 bases spanning the gap. Germline-derived CDR1 and CDR2 are MDHEN and SYDVKM.

This clone was observed at least ten times. The chain uses TRBV7-2 and TRBJ2-5; 7 bases map to TRBD2. CDR3 length equals 13 residues. The V segment lost 4 bases and the J segment 3 bases; nucleotides outside the gene matches: 2. Germline V CDR1 and CDR2: SGHTA, FQGNSA. CDR3 nucleotide sequence: TGTGCCAGCAGCTCCGGGGGGAAAGAGACCCAGTACTTC. It yields the protein CASSSGGKETQYF.

The V gene is TRBV27, the J gene TRBJ1-1, with D possibly matching TRBD1 (6 bases). The germline V gene encodes CDR1 MNHEY and CDR2 SMNVEV (reference sequence). This CDR3 region has 14 residues. The germline V and J ends were trimmed by 7 bases and 1 base, with 13 bases remaining between them. The CDR3 bases are TGTGCCAGCAAGTCCGGACAGACGAACACTGAAGCTTTCTTT. Translation gives CASKSGQTNTEAFF.

The V and J genes are TRBV30 and TRBJ1-5; 8 bases align to TRBD1. The CDR3 sequence is 15 residues long. Germline trimming cut 2 bases from V and 5 bases from J; bases unmatched to any gene: 8. CDR1 and CDR2 from the germline V gene are GTSNPN and SVGIG (reference sequence). The CDR3 nucleotides are TGTGCCTGGAGTACTGGACAGGGTGAGGATCAGCCCCAGCATTTT. Its protein product is CAWSTGQGEDQPQHF. The complete variable domain, with remaining parts taken from reference TRBV30 and TRBJ1-5, reads SQTIHQWPATLVQPVGSPLSLECTVEGTSNPNLYWYRQAAGRGLQLLFYSVGIGQISSEVPQNLSASRPQDRQFILSSKKLLLSDSGFYLCAWSTGQGEDQPQHFGDGTRLSIL.

The chain couples TRBV15 to TRBJ2-3; 7 bases align to TRBD1. There are 16 residues in the CDR3. Germline V gene sequence: CDR1 LNHNV, CDR2 YYDKDF (reference sequence). V lost 4 bases and J lost 2; bases outside the gene matches: 9. The CDR3 loop reads CATSNHTGAYTDTQYF. CDR3 coding DNA: TGTGCCACCAGCAACCATACAGGGGCCTACACAGATACGCAGTATTTT.

This clone was seen more than once but under ten times. This sequence joins TRBV15 and TRBJ1-4, with D possibly TRBD1 on 5 matching bases. Trimming stripped 0 bases from V and 6 bases from J, with 11 bases between. CDR3 length equals 15 residues. CDR1 and CDR2 from the germline V gene are LNHNV and YYDKDF (reference sequence). The CDR3 DNA follows: TGTGCCACCAGCAGAGATGGCAAAGGGGATGAAAAACTGTTTTTT. It codes for CATSRDGKGDEKLFF.

J is TRBJ1-5 and V is TRBV9; D is unresolved. CDR1 and CDR2 (germline): SGDLS, YYNGEE. V was cut by 4 bases and J by 5 bases, with 10 bases left in between. The CDR3 is made up of 13 amino acids. CDR3: CASSTSSDQPQHF. CDR3 coding DNA: TGTGCCAGCAGCACCTCCTCGGATCAGCCCCAGCATTTT.

This clone was counted ten times or more. The sample has other DNA sequences that encode this CDR3 too. This chain connects TRBV29-1 to TRBJ1-1, with D tentatively TRBD1 (6 bases). Trimming pared 7 bases from V and 4 bases from J, leaving 13 bases between. Germline V gives CDR1 SQVTM, CDR2 ANQGSEA. This CDR3 contains 12 residues. DNA for the CDR3: TGCAGCGCCCCTTTAGGGGGCACTGAAGCTTTCTTT. It encodes CSAPLGGTEAFF.

V is TRBV7-3 and J is TRBJ2-3, with D maybe TRBD2 (5 bases). The length of the CDR3 is 13 residues. The germline V gene encodes CDR1 SGHTA and CDR2 FQGTGA. V lost 5 bases and J lost 8, with 14 bases in between. The CDR3 is CASSPADGITQYF. The CDR3 DNA is TGTGCCAGCAGCCCGGCTGACGGGATTACGCAGTATTTT.

The rearrangement uses TRBV5-1 and TRBJ2-5; D perhaps matches TRBD2 (7 bases). This CDR3 comprises 16 residues. Germline values: CDR1 SGHRS, CDR2 YFSETQ. The V end was cut by 4 bases, the J end by 7 bases, with 23 bases between. For the CDR3, the DNA is TGCGCCAGCAGCCTCGGGGGGCCCCCGCCGCTGGGGACCCAGTACTTC. Translating gives CASSLGGPPPLGTQYF. The full variable domain, rest sourced from reference TRBV5-1 and TRBJ2-5, is KAGVTQTPRYLIKTRGQQVTLSCSPISGHRSVSWYQQTPGQGLQFLFEYFSETQRNKGNFPGRFSGRQFSNSRSEMNVSTLELGDSALYLCASSLGGPPPLGTQYFGPGTRLLVL.

This clone was observed a few times. The gene calls are TRBV7-2 and TRBJ2-5; D not resolved. Trimming left V 8 bases short and J 2 bases short, with 12 bases between. In germline, CDR1 is SGHTA, CDR2 FQGNSA. CDR3 length equals 13 residues. The CDR3 spells CASAPAAQETQYF. In nucleotides, the CDR3 is TGTGCCAGCGCCCCTGCGGCTCAAGAGACCCAGTACTTC.

The V and J genes are TRBV2 and TRBJ1-4; perhaps TRBD1 as D (5 bases). In germline, CDR1 is SNHLY, CDR2 FYNNEI. The CDR3 spans 15 residues. The CDR3 region is CVTSGEKGMNEKLFF. CDR3 DNA sequence: TGTGTCACCAGCGGCGAAAAGGGGATGAATGAAAAACTGTTTTTT. Complete variable domain (other parts from reference TRBV2 and TRBJ1-4): EPEVTQTPSHQVTQMGQEVILRCVPISNHLYFYWYRQILGQKVEFLVSFYNNEISEKSEIFDDQFSVERPDGSNFTLKIRSTKLEDSAMYFCVTSGEKGMNEKLFFGSGTQLSVL.

The chain recombines TRBV7-9 with TRBJ1-1, with 8 bases fitting TRBD1. The germline gives CDR1 SEHNR, CDR2 FQNEAQ (reference sequence). Trimming removed 5 bases from V and 7 bases from J; junction bases left unmatched: 9. This CDR3 comprises 14 residues. CDR3 bases: TGTGCCAGCAGCCCACAGGGGGGCGAGAGTGAAGCTTTCTTT. This encodes CASSPQGGESEAFF.

This clone was detected only a few times. The J gene is TRBJ2-7, the V gene TRBV28; TRBD1 might be the D (6 bases). The V gene's germline CDR1 is MDHEN and CDR2 SYDVKM. The CDR3 covers 14 residues. Between the trimmed V and J ends, which lost 6 bases and 3 bases, there was a span of 15 bases. CDR3 sequence (DNA): TGTGCCAGCAGGACCTCAGGGGCCGTCTACGAGCAGTACTTC. Its translation is CASRTSGAVYEQYF.

This clone was seen only a few times. The V call is TRBV27, the J call TRBJ2-7, with 7 positions matching TRBD2. The CDR3 is 15 amino acids. After removal of 5 bases from V and 7 bases from J, the junction contained 14 bases not matched to a gene. Germline V gene data show CDR1 as MNHEY and CDR2 as SMNVEV (reference sequence). The CDR3 reads CASSPPGRLRVEQYF. Here the CDR3 DNA reads TGTGCCAGCAGTCCCCCCGGGAGGCTCCGGGTAGAGCAGTACTTC.

This clone has only a few counts. In nucleotides, the CDR3 is TGCGCCAGCAGCTTTTCCGCGGGAAGTATGGATGAGCAGTTCTTC. Its translation is CASSFSAGSMDEQFF. The chain employs TRBV5-1 and TRBJ2-1; the D gene is possibly TRBD2 (6 bases). This CDR3 region has 15 residues. The V and J ends lost 2 bases and 8 bases respectively, with 17 bases between them. Germline CDR1 is SGHRS and CDR2 is YFSETQ.

This chain connects TRBV5-1 to TRBJ1-3, with D possibly TRBD1 on 5 matching bases. The CDR3 contains 16 residues. Between the trimmed V and J ends, which lost 0 bases and 0 bases, there was a span of 10 bases. Germline lookup yields CDR1 SGHRS and CDR2 YFSETQ. CDR3 protein: CASSLAGVGSGNTIYF. The CDR3 DNA sequence: TGCGCCAGCAGCTTGGCGGGGGTTGGCTCTGGAAACACCATATATTTT. The full variable domain, completed using reference TRBV5-1 and TRBJ1-3, is KAGVTQTPRYLIKTRGQQVTLSCSPISGHRSVSWYQQTPGQGLQFLFEYFSETQRNKGNFPGRFSGRQFSNSRSEMNVSTLELGDSALYLCASSLAGVGSGNTIYFGEGSWLTVV.

The chain joins TRBV6-6 to TRBJ2-7; TRBD2 is a possible D gene (6 bases). The V gene's germline CDR1 is MNHNY and CDR2 SVGAGI (reference sequence). The CDR3 consists of 13 residues. Deletions cut 0 bases from V and 6 bases from J, with 9 bases between. The CDR3 loop is CASSYSGLVEQYF. In DNA form, the CDR3 reads TGTGCCAGCAGTTACTCGGGACTCGTCGAGCAGTACTTC.

The chain uses TRBV9 and TRBJ1-1, with TRBD1 matching 7 bases. From germline, CDR1 is SGDLS and CDR2 YYNGEE. This CDR3 has 14 residues. V was clipped by 2 bases and J by 5 bases; unmatched bases: 6. CDR3 in amino acids: CASSVGGTATEAFF. The DNA for the CDR3 is TGTGCCAGCAGCGTTGGAGGGACAGCGACTGAAGCTTTCTTT.